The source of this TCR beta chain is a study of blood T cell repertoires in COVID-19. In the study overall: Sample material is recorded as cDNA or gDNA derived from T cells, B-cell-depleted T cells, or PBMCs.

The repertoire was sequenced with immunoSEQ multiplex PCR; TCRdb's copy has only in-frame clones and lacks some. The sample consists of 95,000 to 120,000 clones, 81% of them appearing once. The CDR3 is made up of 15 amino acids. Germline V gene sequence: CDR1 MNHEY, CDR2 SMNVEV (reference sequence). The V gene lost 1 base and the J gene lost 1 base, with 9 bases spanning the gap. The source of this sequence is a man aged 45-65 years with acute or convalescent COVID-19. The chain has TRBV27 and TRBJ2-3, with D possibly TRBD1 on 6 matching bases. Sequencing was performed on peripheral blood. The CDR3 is CASSLLAGGTDTQYF. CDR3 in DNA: TGTGCCAGCAGTTTATTGGCAGGGGGCACAGATACGCAGTATTTT.